The T cell receptor (beta chain) under discussion was sequenced for a study of blood T cell repertoires in COVID-19 (dated by TCRdb to 2019 to 2021). Looking at the study overall: Samples from collaborators originated in the United States, Italy and Spain and spanned both the acute and convalescent phases of COVID-19. The material from the prospective study consisted of cDNA or gDNA derived from T cells, B-cell-depleted T cells, or PBMCs. Deeply sampled blood TCRbeta repertoires from subjects exposed to, actively infected with, or recovered from COVID-19 were included in the dataset. The repertoires were released in a freely available public database intended as a resource for research on the immune response to SARS-CoV-2. The samples were drawn from two sources: the first 160 participants of the ongoing ImmuneRACE study, and over 950 subjects contributed by 6 global collaborators. Nearly every sample came with metadata listing a de-identified subject ID, COVID-19 status, age in years and sex. HLA class I and class II types, where available, came from metadata supplied by the sample provider rather than from assay-based typing.

As concerns this clone: Its antigen is unknown. Per-base qualities were not stored, and no clone one base away is much larger.

Points the paper makes about the study in general: How much clinical and demographic metadata was included differed by source and by participant, and the metadata was provided uncurated.

Measured from the cysteine to the phenylalanine, the CDR3 is 13 residues long. The read is trimmed to its CDR3 DNA, 39 bases read in frame from base 1. The germline V gene specifies MDHEN as CDR1 and SYDVKM as CDR2. For this chain, trimming is 8 bases at the V end and 7 bases at the J end, and the number of junction bases without a gene match is 8. One collaborating source in Seattle enrolled patients while the patients were actively infected and followed the patients over time throughout the course of disease. The collaborating institutions used their own protocols to collect whole blood in K2EDTA tubes. For TCRbeta analysis, collaborators shipped samples as frozen whole blood, isolated PBMCs, or DNA extracted from either of those sample types. TCRbeta CDR3 regions were amplified from genomic DNA using the immunoSEQ Assay, a bias-controlled multiplex PCR. The authors' analysis ran thus. Within the assay, amplification of reference gene primers was used to estimate how many nucleated cells each sample contained. To quantify the absolute abundance of each unique TCRbeta CDR3 rearrangement, sequence reads were collapsed and filtered. For each sample, productive Simpson clonality was calculated as the square root of Simpson's diversity index across productive rearrangements. TCRdb stores this immuneACCESS table with in-frame sequences only. Part of the clones is absent; in the studies checked, under half of the shortfall reflects unresolved V genes, and no reason is known for the rest. V and J calls and clone size are given by that table; D and trimming were obtained from the DNA. For this sample the table gives about 150,000 clones, of which 75% to 90% were detected only once. The ten biggest clones cover roughly an eighth of the sample.

Specimen: peripheral blood. The source is a young man with COVID-19, enrolled during active disease. The chain joins TRBV28 to TRBJ1-2, and TRBD1 aligns with 9 junction nucleotides. The nucleotide sequence is TGTGCCAGCGAAACCGGGACAGGGTCTGGCTACACCTTC. Protein translation: CASETGTGSGYTF.